This TCR beta chain originates from a study of blood T cell repertoires in COVID-19. Turning to the study itself: COVID-19 samples from acute and convalescent phases originated in the United States, Italy and Spain. The analysed material was cDNA or gDNA that came from T cells, B-cell-depleted T cells, or PBMCs.

Germline CDR1 is SGHRS and CDR2 is YFSETQ. V gave up 4 bases and J gave up 4 bases, with 12 bases separating them. This CDR3 contains 14 residues. Membership in each cohort depended on participant-reported clinical history. In the study's own analysis: Reference gene primer amplification gave estimated nucleated cell counts. The repertoire was sequenced with immunoSEQ multiplex PCR; TCRdb's copy has only in-frame clones and lacks some. V and J calls and clone size are given by that table; D and trimming were obtained from the DNA. The sample lists about 160,000 clones, around 87% seen once, with around 7% in the top ten.

This TCR derives from a woman between 45 and 60 years old who had recovered from COVID-19. Sequenced sample: PBMCs or T cells enriched from blood (not recorded which). The J gene is TRBJ1-5, the V gene TRBV5-1; possible D gene TRBD1, 5 bases. The CDR3 DNA is TGCGCCAGCAGCCTTGACAGTATGAATCAGCCCCAGCATTTT. Translating it yields CASSLDSMNQPQHF.